These 9 T cell receptor beta chains were sequenced from one sample in a study of T cells in localized non-small cell lung cancer. TCRdb's copy holds only in-frame clones and misses some; the assay was immunoSEQ multiplex PCR. This table has about 75,000 clones, 65% to 85% appearing once. The sequences come from peripheral blood, collected before any cancer treatment. The receptors were gathered from a female donor older than 55 with stage I lung adenocarcinoma.

This clone appeared a few times. The chain links TRBV29-1 to TRBJ1-1, with 12 bases fitting TRBD1. In germline, CDR1 is SQVTM, CDR2 ANQGSEA. The trim removed 7 bases at V and 4 bases at J, leaving 4 bases unmatched. This CDR3 is built from 13 residues. The CDR3 protein is CSAGQGAGTEAFF. The CDR3 nucleotides read TGCAGCGCGGGACAGGGGGCAGGCACTGAAGCTTTCTTT.

The CDR3 is CASSRDRMNTEAFF. The DNA for the CDR3 is TGTGCCAGCAGCAGGGACAGGATGAACACTGAAGCTTTCTTT. V gene TRBV6-4 combines with J gene TRBJ1-1; 8 bases match TRBD1. The germline CDR1 and CDR2 sequences are MRHNA and SNTAGT. CDR3 length: 14 amino acids. Unmatched junction bases numbered 3, after V lost 6 bases and J lost 0 bases.

This rearrangement joins TRBV19 to TRBJ2-7; D is unresolved. The V gene lost 5 bases and the J gene lost 2 bases, with 16 bases spanning the gap. The CDR3 is 15 amino acids. Germline V gene lookup returns CDR1 LNHDA and CDR2 SQIVND (reference sequence). CDR3 in amino acids: CASSARTAPPYEQYF. The CDR3 coding sequence is TGTGCCAGTAGTGCCAGGACGGCACCACCCTACGAGCAGTACTTC. Using reference TRBV19 and TRBJ2-7 for the parts outside the CDR3, the full variable domain is DGGITQSPKYLFRKEGQNVTLSCEQNLNHDAMYWYRQDPGQGLRLIYYSQIVNDFQKGDIAEGYSVSREKKESFPLTVTSAQKNPTAFYLCASSARTAPPYEQYFGPGTRLTVT.

This clone was counted a single time. The V gene is TRBV18, the J gene TRBJ2-1; 7 positions agree with TRBD2. Germline V lookup: CDR1 KGHSH, CDR2 LQKENI. The V and J ends lost 0 bases and 3 bases, in that order; junction bases with no gene match: 5. The CDR3 consists of 16 residues. This CDR3 is CASSPPASGRYNEQFF. For the CDR3, the DNA is TGTGCCAGCTCACCACCGGCTAGCGGCCGCTACAATGAGCAGTTCTTC.

The CDR3 region is CASSIDNGPNQPQHF. The CDR3 bases are TGTGCCAGTAGTATAGACAACGGTCCCAATCAGCCCCAGCATTTT. The chain uses TRBV19 and TRBJ1-5; unclear D gene. Trimming removed 0 bases at V and 3 bases at J, with 9 bases between. Germline V lookup: CDR1 LNHDA, CDR2 SQIVND (reference sequence). The CDR3 has 15 residues.

V gene TRBV7-6 combines with J gene TRBJ2-5; D is uncertain. The CDR3 extends over 13 amino acids. Germline assignment: CDR1 SGHVS and CDR2 FNYEAQ. V lost 1 base, J lost 3 bases, and 6 bases lay in between. CDR3 region: CASSLGQKETQYF. The CDR3 DNA reads as TGTGCCAGCAGCTTAGGCCAGAAAGAGACCCAGTACTTC.

The chain joins TRBV5-1 to TRBJ1-2; D is undetermined. V was pared by 2 bases and J by 4 bases, with 18 bases between. Germline CDR1 and CDR2: SGHRS and YFSETQ. This CDR3 region has 16 residues. The CDR3 nucleotides are TGCGCCAGCAGCTTATCCGACGCGGGTGTCGTCTATGGCTACACCTTC. This gives the protein CASSLSDAGVVYGYTF.

The chain links TRBV28 to TRBJ1-2, with D unresolved. Per germline, CDR1 MDHEN and CDR2 SYDVKM. The CDR3 extends over 13 amino acids. The V end was cut by 5 bases, the J end by 5 bases, with 12 bases between. The DNA for the CDR3 is TGTGCCAGCAGTCCCGTTAAGTGGTATGGCTACACCTTC. It translates to CASSPVKWYGYTF.

This clone has only one observation. This chain connects TRBV25-1 to TRBJ2-3; D remains ambiguous. The CDR3 totals 12 residues. V lost 4 bases and J 6 bases, leaving 8 bases between the germline ends. From germline, CDR1 is MGHDK and CDR2 SYGVNS. The CDR3 DNA sequence: TGTGCCAGCAGTGGAGACTCCGATACGCAGTATTTT. It encodes CASSGDSDTQYF.